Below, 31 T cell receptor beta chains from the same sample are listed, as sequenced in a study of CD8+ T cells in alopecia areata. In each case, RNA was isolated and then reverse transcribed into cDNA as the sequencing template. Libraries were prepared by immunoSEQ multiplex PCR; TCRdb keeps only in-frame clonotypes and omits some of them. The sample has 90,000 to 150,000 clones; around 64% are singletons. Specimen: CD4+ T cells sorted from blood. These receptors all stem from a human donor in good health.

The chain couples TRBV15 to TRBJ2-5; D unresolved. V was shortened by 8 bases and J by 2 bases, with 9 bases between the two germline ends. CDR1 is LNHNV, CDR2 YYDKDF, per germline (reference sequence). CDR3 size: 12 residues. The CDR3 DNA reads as TGTGCCACCGGTAGGCAGCAAGAGACCCAGTACTTC. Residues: CATGRQQETQYF.

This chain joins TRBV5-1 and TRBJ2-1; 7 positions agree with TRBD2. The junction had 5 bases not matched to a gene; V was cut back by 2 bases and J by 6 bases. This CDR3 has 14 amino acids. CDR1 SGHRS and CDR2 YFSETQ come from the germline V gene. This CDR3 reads CASSFKRGSNEQFF. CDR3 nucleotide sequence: TGCGCCAGCAGCTTCAAGCGGGGCTCCAATGAGCAGTTCTTC.

The CDR3 here is CAWSPSGDQPQHF. DNA of the CDR3: TGTGCCTGGAGTCCCTCCGGGGATCAGCCCCAGCATTTT. The chain uses TRBV30 and TRBJ1-5; D uncertain. The CDR3 sequence is 13 residues long. Germline V lookup: CDR1 GTSNPN, CDR2 SVGIG (reference sequence). Trimming took off 2 bases at V and 5 bases at J, with 10 bases between the two ends.

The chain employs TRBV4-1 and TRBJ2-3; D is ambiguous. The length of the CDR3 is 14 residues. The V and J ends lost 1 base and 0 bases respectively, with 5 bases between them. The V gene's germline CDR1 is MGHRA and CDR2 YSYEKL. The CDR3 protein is CASSQVISTDTQYF. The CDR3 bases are TGCGCCAGCAGCCAAGTCATTAGCACAGATACGCAGTATTTT.

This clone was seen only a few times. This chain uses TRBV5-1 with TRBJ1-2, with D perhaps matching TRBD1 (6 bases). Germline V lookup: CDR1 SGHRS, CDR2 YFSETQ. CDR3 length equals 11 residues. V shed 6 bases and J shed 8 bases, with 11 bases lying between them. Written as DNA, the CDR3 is TGCGCCAGCAAGGGGGAGGTCGGCTACACCTTC. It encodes CASKGEVGYTF.

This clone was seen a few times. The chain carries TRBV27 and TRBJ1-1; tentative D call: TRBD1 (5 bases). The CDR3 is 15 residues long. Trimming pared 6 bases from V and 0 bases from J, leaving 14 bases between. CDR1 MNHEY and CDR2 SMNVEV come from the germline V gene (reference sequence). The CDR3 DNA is TGTGCCAGCAGCTCGGGGGGTCGGATGAACACTGAAGCTTTCTTT. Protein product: CASSSGGRMNTEAFF.

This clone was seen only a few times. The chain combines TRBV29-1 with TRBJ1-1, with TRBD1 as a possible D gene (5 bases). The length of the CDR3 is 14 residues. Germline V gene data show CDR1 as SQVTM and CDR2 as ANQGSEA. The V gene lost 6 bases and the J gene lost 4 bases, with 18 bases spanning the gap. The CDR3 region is CSVEKSARGTEAFF. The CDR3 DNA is TGCAGCGTCGAAAAAAGCGCGAGGGGCACTGAAGCTTTCTTT.

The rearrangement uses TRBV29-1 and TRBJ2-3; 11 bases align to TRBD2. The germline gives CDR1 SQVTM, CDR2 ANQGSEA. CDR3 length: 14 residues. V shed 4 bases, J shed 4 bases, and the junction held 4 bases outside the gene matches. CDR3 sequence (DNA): TGCAGCGTTGGTCTAGCGGGGGGCCCAGATACGCAGTATTTT. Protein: CSVGLAGGPDTQYF.

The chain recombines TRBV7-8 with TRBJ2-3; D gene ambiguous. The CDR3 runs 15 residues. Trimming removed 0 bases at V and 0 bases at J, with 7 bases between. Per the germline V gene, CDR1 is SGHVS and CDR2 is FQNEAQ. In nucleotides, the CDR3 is TGTGCCAGCAGCTTAGCGTGGTTTAGCACAGATACGCAGTATTTT. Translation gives CASSLAWFSTDTQYF.

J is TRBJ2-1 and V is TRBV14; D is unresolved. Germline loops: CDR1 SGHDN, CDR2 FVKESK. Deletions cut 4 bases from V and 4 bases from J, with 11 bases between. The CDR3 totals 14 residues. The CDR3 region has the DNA TGTGCCAGCAGCCCCCAAGGAAGGTACAATGAGCAGTTCTTC. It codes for CASSPQGRYNEQFF.

The CDR3 region has the DNA TGCGCCAGCAGCGCCAACGAGAGGGGCACTGAAGCTTTCTTT. This sequence encodes CASSANERGTEAFF. The chain recombines TRBV4-1 with TRBJ1-1; D is perhaps TRBD1 (5 bases). V lost 5 bases and J 4 bases, leaving 14 bases between the germline ends. Germline CDR1 reads MGHRA; CDR2 reads YSYEKL. The CDR3 has 14 residues.

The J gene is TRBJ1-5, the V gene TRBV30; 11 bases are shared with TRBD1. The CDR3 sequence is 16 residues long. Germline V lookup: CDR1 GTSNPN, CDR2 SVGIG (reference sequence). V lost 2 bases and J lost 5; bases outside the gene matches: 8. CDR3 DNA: TGTGCCTGGAGTCCCTGGGACAGGGGGAGTCATCAGCCCCAGCATTTT. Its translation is CAWSPWDRGSHQPQHF.

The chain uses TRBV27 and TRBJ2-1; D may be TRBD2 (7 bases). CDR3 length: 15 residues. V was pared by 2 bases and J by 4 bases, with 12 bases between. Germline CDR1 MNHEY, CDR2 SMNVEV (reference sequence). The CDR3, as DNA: TGTGCCAGCAGTTTAGAGGGGGGGAGTTACAATGAGCAGTTCTTC. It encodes CASSLEGGSYNEQFF.

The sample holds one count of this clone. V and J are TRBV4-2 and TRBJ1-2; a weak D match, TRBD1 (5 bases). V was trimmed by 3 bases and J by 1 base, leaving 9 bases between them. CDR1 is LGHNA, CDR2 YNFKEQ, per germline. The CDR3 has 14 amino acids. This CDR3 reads CASSQSGGNYGYTF. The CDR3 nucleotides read TGTGCCAGCAGCCAGTCGGGGGGTAACTATGGCTACACCTTC.

CDR3 nucleotides: TGTGCCTGGAGTGACAGGGATCAGCCCCAGCATTTT. Its protein is CAWSDRDQPQHF. The chain joins TRBV30 to TRBJ1-5, with a possible D match to TRBD1 (6 bases). CDR1 and CDR2 (germline): GTSNPN, SVGIG (reference sequence). Trimming removed 1 base at V and 5 bases at J, with 6 bases between. The CDR3 has 12 residues.

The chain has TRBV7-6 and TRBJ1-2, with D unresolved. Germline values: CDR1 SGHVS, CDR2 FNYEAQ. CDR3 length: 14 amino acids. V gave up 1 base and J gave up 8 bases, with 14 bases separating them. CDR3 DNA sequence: TGTGCCAGCAGCTTAGAGGGATTTGCCGCCGGCTACACCTTC. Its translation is CASSLEGFAAGYTF.

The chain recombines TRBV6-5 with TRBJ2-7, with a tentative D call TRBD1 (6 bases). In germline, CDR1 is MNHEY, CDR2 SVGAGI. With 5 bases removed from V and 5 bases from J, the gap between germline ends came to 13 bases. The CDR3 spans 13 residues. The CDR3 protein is CASSLDPGDEQYF. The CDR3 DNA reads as TGTGCCAGCAGTCTGGACCCAGGGGACGAGCAGTACTTC.

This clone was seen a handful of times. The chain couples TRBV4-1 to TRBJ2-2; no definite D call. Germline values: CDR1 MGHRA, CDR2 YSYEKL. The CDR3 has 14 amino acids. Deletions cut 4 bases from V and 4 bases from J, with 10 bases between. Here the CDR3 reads CASSRHSTTGELFF. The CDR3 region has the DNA TGCGCCAGCAGCCGCCATTCGACCACCGGGGAGCTGTTTTTT.

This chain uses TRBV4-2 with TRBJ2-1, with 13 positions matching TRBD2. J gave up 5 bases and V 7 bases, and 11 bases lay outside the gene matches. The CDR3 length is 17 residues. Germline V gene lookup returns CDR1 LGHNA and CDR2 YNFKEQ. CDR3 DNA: TGTGCCAGCACCCAGGCTTACGGGACTAGCGGGGACAATGAGCAGTTCTTC. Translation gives CASTQAYGTSGDNEQFF.

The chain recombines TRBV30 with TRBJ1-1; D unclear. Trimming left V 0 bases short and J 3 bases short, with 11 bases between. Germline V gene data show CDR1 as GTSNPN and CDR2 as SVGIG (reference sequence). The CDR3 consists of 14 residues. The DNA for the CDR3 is TGTGCCTGGAGTGTGGGAGGGCGGTACACTGAAGCTTTCTTT. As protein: CAWSVGGRYTEAFF. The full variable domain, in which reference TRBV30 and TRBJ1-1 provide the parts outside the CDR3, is SQTIHQWPATLVQPVGSPLSLECTVEGTSNPNLYWYRQAAGRGLQLLFYSVGIGQISSEVPQNLSASRPQDRQFILSSKKLLLSDSGFYLCAWSVGGRYTEAFFGQGTRLTVV.

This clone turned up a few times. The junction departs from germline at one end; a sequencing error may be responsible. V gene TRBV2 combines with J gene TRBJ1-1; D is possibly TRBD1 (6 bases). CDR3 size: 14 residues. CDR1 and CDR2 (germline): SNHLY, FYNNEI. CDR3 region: CASREGQLNTEAFF. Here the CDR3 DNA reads TGTGCCAGCAGGGAAGGACAGCTGAACACTGAAGCTTTCTTT.

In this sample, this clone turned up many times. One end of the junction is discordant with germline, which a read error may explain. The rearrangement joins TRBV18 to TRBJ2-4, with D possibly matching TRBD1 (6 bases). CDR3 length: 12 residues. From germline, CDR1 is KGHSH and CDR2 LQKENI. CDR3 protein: CASSAVRDNQDF. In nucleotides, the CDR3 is TGTGCCAGCTCAGCAGTACGGGACAATCAGGACTTC.

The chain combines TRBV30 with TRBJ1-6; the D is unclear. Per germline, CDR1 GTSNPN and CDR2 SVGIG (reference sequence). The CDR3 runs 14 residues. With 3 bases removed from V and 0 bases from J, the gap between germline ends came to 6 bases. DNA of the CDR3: TGTGCCTGGAGCTTGTCCTCCTATAATTCACCCCTCCACTTT. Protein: CAWSLSSYNSPLHF.

The CDR3 coding sequence is TGTGCCTGGAGTCTCCGCCTGACCTACAATGAGCAGTTCTTC. Protein product: CAWSLRLTYNEQFF. J is TRBJ2-1 and V is TRBV30; D not certain. Germline V gives CDR1 GTSNPN, CDR2 SVGIG (reference sequence). V shed 2 bases and J shed 2 bases, with 10 bases lying between them. CDR3 length: 14 residues.

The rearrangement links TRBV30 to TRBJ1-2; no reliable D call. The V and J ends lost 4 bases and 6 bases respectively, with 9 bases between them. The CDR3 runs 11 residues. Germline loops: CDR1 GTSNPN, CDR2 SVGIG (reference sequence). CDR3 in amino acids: CAWIRGDGYTF. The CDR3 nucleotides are TGTGCCTGGATCCGCGGCGATGGCTACACCTTC.

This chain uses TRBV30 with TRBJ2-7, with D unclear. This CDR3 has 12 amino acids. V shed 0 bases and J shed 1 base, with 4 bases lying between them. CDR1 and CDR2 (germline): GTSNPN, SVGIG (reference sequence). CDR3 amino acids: CAWSVQSYEQYF. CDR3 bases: TGTGCCTGGAGTGTACAGTCCTACGAGCAGTACTTC.

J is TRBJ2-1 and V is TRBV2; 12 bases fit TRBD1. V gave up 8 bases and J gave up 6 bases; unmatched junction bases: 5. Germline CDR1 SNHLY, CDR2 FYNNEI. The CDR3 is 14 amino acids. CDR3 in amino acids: CASQGGQGANEQFF. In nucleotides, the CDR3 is TGTGCCAGCCAGGGGGGACAGGGGGCCAATGAGCAGTTCTTC.

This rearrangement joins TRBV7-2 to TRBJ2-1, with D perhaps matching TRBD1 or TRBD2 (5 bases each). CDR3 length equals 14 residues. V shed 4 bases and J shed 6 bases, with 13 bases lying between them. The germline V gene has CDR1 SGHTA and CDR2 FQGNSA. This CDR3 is CASSSGHGGNEQFF. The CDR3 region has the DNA TGTGCCAGCAGCTCGGGGCACGGAGGCAATGAGCAGTTCTTC. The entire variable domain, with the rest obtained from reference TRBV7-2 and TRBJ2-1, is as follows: GAGVSQSPSNKVTEKGKDVELRCDPISGHTALYWYRQSLGQGLEFLIYFQGNSAPDKSGLPSDRFSAERTGGSVSTLTIQRTQQEDSAVYLCASSSGHGGNEQFFGPGTRLTVL.

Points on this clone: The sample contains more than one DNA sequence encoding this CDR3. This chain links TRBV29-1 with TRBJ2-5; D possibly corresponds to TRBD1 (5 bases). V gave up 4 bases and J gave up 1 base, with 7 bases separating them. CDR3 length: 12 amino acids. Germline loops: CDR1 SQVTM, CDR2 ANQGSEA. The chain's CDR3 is CSVGGPQETQYF. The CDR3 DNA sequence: TGCAGCGTTGGGGGCCCCCAAGAGACCCAGTACTTC. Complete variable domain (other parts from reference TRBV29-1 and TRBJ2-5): SAVISQKPSRDICQRGTSLTIQCQVDSQVTMMFWYRQQPGQSLTLIATANQGSEATYESGFVIDKFPISRPNLTFSTLTVSNMSPEDSSIYLCSVGGPQETQYFGPGTRLLVL.

The CDR3 region is CAWCSHSTGNSPLHF. CDR3 DNA sequence: TGTGCCTGGTGCAGTCACTCGACTGGCAATTCACCCCTCCACTTT. The V call is TRBV30, the J call TRBJ1-6; no clear D gene. The CDR3 consists of 15 residues. Germline assignment: CDR1 GTSNPN and CDR2 SVGIG (reference sequence). V was trimmed by 5 bases and J by 7 bases, leaving 18 bases between them.

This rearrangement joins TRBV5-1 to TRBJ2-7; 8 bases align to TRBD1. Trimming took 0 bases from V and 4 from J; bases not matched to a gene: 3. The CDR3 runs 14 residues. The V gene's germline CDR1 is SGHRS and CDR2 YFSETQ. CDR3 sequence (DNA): TGCGCCAGCAGCTTGGGACAGGGGCCATACGAGCAGTACTTC. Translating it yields CASSLGQGPYEQYF.